This entry lists 28 T cell receptor beta chains sequenced from one sample in a study of cytomegalovirus exposure and HLA in healthy donors. Amplification used 60 Vbeta primers and 13 Jbeta primers. Here immunoSEQ multiplex PCR was the method, and the copy in TCRdb shows in-frame clones only, minus some. The table lists 90,000 to 110,000 clones, about four fifths of them singletons. Sequencing input: PBMCs. These receptors were collected from a man aged 35-49 years in good health and CMV-seronegative.

The rearrangement links TRBV4-3 to TRBJ2-3; D is possibly TRBD2 (7 bases). V lost 6 bases and J lost 5, with 18 bases in between. This CDR3 is built from 15 residues. In germline, CDR1 is LGHNA, CDR2 YSLEER. The CDR3 sequence is CASRNGGGGGDTQYF. Here the CDR3 DNA reads TGCGCCAGCAGAAACGGGGGCGGGGGAGGAGATACGCAGTATTTT.

This clone was seen only a few times. The J gene is TRBJ1-6, the V gene TRBV7-9; 7 positions match TRBD1. The V and J ends lost 0 bases and 8 bases, in that order; junction bases with no gene match: 4. This CDR3 spans 15 amino acids. CDR1 is SEHNR and CDR2 is FQNEAQ in the germline V gene (reference sequence). CDR3 sequence: CASSLATGFDSPLHF. The CDR3 DNA follows: TGTGCCAGCAGCTTAGCGACAGGGTTTGATTCACCCCTCCACTTT.

The V gene is TRBV19, the J gene TRBJ2-5; D is uncertain. V was shortened by 1 base and J by 2 bases, with 5 bases between the two germline ends. CDR3 length: 13 amino acids. CDR1 and CDR2 (germline): LNHDA, SQIVND (reference sequence). The chain's CDR3 is CASSIVGQETQYF. DNA of the CDR3: TGTGCCAGTAGTATAGTCGGGCAAGAGACCCAGTACTTC. The full variable domain, completed using reference TRBV19 and TRBJ2-5, is DGGITQSPKYLFRKEGQNVTLSCEQNLNHDAMYWYRQDPGQGLRLIYYSQIVNDFQKGDIAEGYSVSREKKESFPLTVTSAQKNPTAFYLCASSIVGQETQYFGPGTRLLVL.

The chain combines TRBV6-6 with TRBJ1-2; 7 nucleotides line up with TRBD1. The J segment lost 4 bases and the V segment lost 5 bases, leaving 4 bases of the junction unmatched. CDR3 length: 13 residues. Germline V gene sequence: CDR1 MNHNY, CDR2 SVGAGI (reference sequence). CDR3 protein: CASSLGTAYGYTF. The CDR3 nucleotides read TGTGCCAGCAGTCTCGGGACAGCCTATGGCTACACCTTC.

The gene calls are TRBV7-2 and TRBJ1-1; 10 positions match TRBD1. CDR3 length equals 15 residues. The trim removed 5 bases at V and 4 bases at J, leaving 7 bases unmatched. CDR1 SGHTA and CDR2 FQGNSA come from the germline V gene. The CDR3 sequence: CASSDWDRGSTEAFF. The CDR3 coding sequence is TGTGCCAGCAGCGACTGGGACAGGGGCTCCACTGAAGCTTTCTTT.

The rearrangement uses TRBV29-1 and TRBJ1-1; D remains ambiguous. Germline-derived CDR1 and CDR2 are SQVTM and ANQGSEA. This CDR3 is 10 amino acids long. Trimming stripped 4 bases from V and 5 bases from J, with 5 bases between. The CDR3 sequence: CSVARTEAFF. CDR3 nucleotides: TGCAGCGTTGCTCGGACTGAAGCTTTCTTT.

In its sample, this clone is medium-sized. This chain links TRBV6-5 with TRBJ1-2, with D tentatively TRBD1 (5 bases). The germline V gene has CDR1 MNHEY and CDR2 SVGAGI. This CDR3 contains 13 residues. V gave up 2 bases and J gave up 8 bases, with 12 bases separating them. The CDR3 region has the DNA TGTGCCAGCAGTTACGGGGGAGGGGACGGCTACACCTTC. Encoded protein: CASSYGGGDGYTF.

The rearrangement joins TRBV7-8 to TRBJ2-7; 8 nucleotides align to TRBD2. Per the germline V gene, CDR1 is SGHVS and CDR2 is FQNEAQ. The CDR3 length is 16 residues. J lost 2 bases, V lost 5 bases, and 11 bases had no gene match. CDR3 sequence: CASSHRASGLTYEQYF. Written as DNA, the CDR3 is TGTGCCAGCAGCCACCGTGCTAGCGGGCTGACCTACGAGCAGTACTTC.

This rearrangement joins TRBV6-6 to TRBJ1-1; no definite D call. The CDR3 covers 15 residues. Deletions cut 0 bases from V and 1 base from J, with 9 bases between. Per the germline V gene, CDR1 is MNHNY and CDR2 is SVGAGI (reference sequence). As DNA, the CDR3 is TGTGCCAGCAGTTACTCGAGGGTAAAGAACACTGAAGCTTTCTTT. Protein sequence: CASSYSRVKNTEAFF.

This clone has a handful of counts. The chain recombines TRBV27 with TRBJ2-2; possibly TRBD1 for D (6 bases). CDR1 MNHEY and CDR2 SMNVEV come from the germline V gene (reference sequence). This CDR3 spans 16 amino acids. V gave up 6 bases and J gave up 0 bases, with 14 bases separating them. The CDR3 nucleotides read TGTGCCAGCAGCTGGTCAGGGGTTACGAACACCGGGGAGCTGTTTTTT. Protein product: CASSWSGVTNTGELFF.

V gene TRBV6-5 combines with J gene TRBJ2-7, with 10 bases lining up with TRBD2. The CDR3 loop spans 16 amino acids. Germline loops: CDR1 MNHEY, CDR2 SVGAGI. J gave up 5 bases and V 0 bases, and 7 bases lay outside the gene matches. CDR3 residues: CASSYSQASGGHEQYF. The CDR3 DNA sequence: TGTGCCAGCAGTTACTCCCAGGCTAGCGGGGGCCACGAGCAGTACTTC.

This clone has just one count. The chain carries TRBV7-9 and TRBJ2-7, with D unclear. This CDR3 comprises 14 residues. V was pared by 5 bases and J by 6 bases, with 17 bases between. Germline V lookup: CDR1 SEHNR, CDR2 FQNEAQ (reference sequence). In DNA, the CDR3 is TGTGCCAGCAGCCCACGATCGTTCTACTCCGAGCAGTACTTC. Its protein is CASSPRSFYSEQYF.

This chain links TRBV9 with TRBJ2-7; unclear D gene. V lost 0 bases and J lost 0, with 7 bases in between. The V gene's germline CDR1 is SGDLS and CDR2 YYNGEE. This CDR3 is built from 14 residues. The CDR3 nucleotides are TGTGCCAGCAGCGTAGACCCTAGCTCCTACGAGCAGTACTTC. Protein: CASSVDPSSYEQYF.

This chain connects TRBV30 to TRBJ2-3; 7 bases are shared with TRBD2. V lost 0 bases and J lost 8; bases outside the gene matches: 8. The CDR3 totals 14 residues. Germline V gene lookup returns CDR1 GTSNPN and CDR2 SVGIG (reference sequence). For the CDR3, the DNA is TGTGCCTGGAGTGTCTTAGCGGGCCCGGTTACGCAGTATTTT. Translating it yields CAWSVLAGPVTQYF.

The chain uses TRBV7-3 and TRBJ2-2; 7 nucleotides agree with TRBD1. V gave up 5 bases and J gave up 4 bases; unmatched junction bases: 7. Germline CDR1 is SGHTA and CDR2 is FQGTGA. The CDR3 has 15 amino acids. CDR3 in amino acids: CASSRQGEGTGELFF. The CDR3 DNA follows: TGTGCCAGCAGCCGACAGGGAGAGGGCACCGGGGAGCTGTTTTTT.

The chain carries TRBV18 and TRBJ1-4; no clear D gene. The CDR3 consists of 17 residues. Germline V lookup: CDR1 KGHSH, CDR2 LQKENI. V shed 4 bases and J shed 0 bases, with 15 bases lying between them. The CDR3 region is CASSRRAGLATNEKLFF. DNA of the CDR3: TGTGCCAGCTCACGGAGGGCAGGCCTTGCAACTAATGAAAAACTGTTTTTT.

The V and J genes are TRBV4-1 and TRBJ2-1; 14 bases align to TRBD2. V trimming: 4 bases; J trimming: 8 bases; junction bases outside the gene matches: 13. The CDR3 contains 18 residues. The germline V gene encodes CDR1 MGHRA and CDR2 YSYEKL. The CDR3 spells CASSLIPGLAGAVDEQFF. The CDR3 nucleotides are TGCGCCAGCAGCCTCATACCGGGACTAGCGGGAGCGGTTGATGAGCAGTTCTTC.

This chain links TRBV27 with TRBJ2-4, with D perhaps TRBD2 (5 bases). V shed 0 bases and J shed 2 bases, with 11 bases lying between them. Per germline, CDR1 MNHEY and CDR2 SMNVEV (reference sequence). The CDR3 is 16 residues long. DNA of the CDR3: TGTGCCAGCAGTTTATCTTTCCGGGGAACCAAAAACATTCAGTACTTC. Protein sequence: CASSLSFRGTKNIQYF.

V usage is TRBV15 and J usage is TRBJ1-1, with D uncertain. V lost 6 bases to trimming and J lost 4 bases, with 9 bases between them. Germline CDR1 and CDR2: LNHNV and YYDKDF (reference sequence). The CDR3 consists of 12 residues. CDR3 DNA sequence: TGTGCCACCAGTCCGGACTTCACTGAAGCTTTCTTT. Translation gives CATSPDFTEAFF.

J is TRBJ2-1 and V is TRBV7-6; weak D call: TRBD1 (6 bases). Per the germline V gene, CDR1 is SGHVS and CDR2 is FNYEAQ. The CDR3 is 15 residues long. The V end was cut by 5 bases, the J end by 9 bases, with 20 bases between. CDR3 residues: CASSPMQGQGGEQFF. For the CDR3, the DNA is TGTGCCAGCAGCCCCATGCAGGGGCAAGGAGGTGAGCAGTTCTTC.

The sample holds a few counts of this clone. V and J are TRBV5-4 and TRBJ2-1; D may be TRBD2 (5 bases). This CDR3 has 15 residues. The V and J ends lost 1 base and 2 bases respectively, with 10 bases between them. Germline V CDR1 and CDR2: SGHNT, YYREEE (reference sequence). The CDR3 protein is CASSLPLAPYNEQFF. The CDR3 DNA is TGTGCCAGCAGCTTGCCGTTAGCGCCCTACAATGAGCAGTTCTTC. The whole variable domain, remainder taken from reference TRBV5-4 and TRBJ2-1, is ETGVTQSPTHLIKTRGQQVTLRCSSQSGHNTVSWYQQALGQGPQFIFQYYREEENGRGNFPPRFSGLQFPNYSSELNVNALELDDSALYLCASSLPLAPYNEQFFGPGTRLTVL.

The chain has TRBV5-4 and TRBJ2-3, with TRBD2 identical over 12 bases. There are 15 residues in the CDR3. Trimming cost V 5 bases and J 5 bases; bases outside gene matches: 6. The germline gives CDR1 SGHNT, CDR2 YYREEE (reference sequence). The CDR3 sequence is CASSPTSGGKDTQYF. The CDR3 DNA follows: TGTGCCAGCAGTCCGACTAGCGGGGGAAAAGATACGCAGTATTTT.

This clone was counted between two and nine times. This chain joins TRBV4-1 and TRBJ2-5; TRBD1 might be the D (5 bases). Germline V gives CDR1 MGHRA, CDR2 YSYEKL. This CDR3 is 15 amino acids long. Trimming removed 0 bases from V and 1 base from J, with 9 bases in between. The CDR3 DNA reads TGCGCCAGCAGCCAAGATCGCCAGGGCCAAGAGACCCAGTACTTC. Translation gives CASSQDRQGQETQYF.

This clone showed up just once. This chain joins TRBV7-9 and TRBJ1-5, with D hard to call. V was pared by 1 base and J by 4 bases, with 8 bases between. The CDR3 covers 14 residues. From germline, CDR1 is SEHNR and CDR2 FQNEAQ (reference sequence). CDR3 DNA sequence: TGTGCCAGCAGCTTAGGTGAGCGGAATCAGCCCCAGCATTTT. This gives the protein CASSLGERNQPQHF.

This clone has only a few counts. V and J are TRBV9 and TRBJ1-5; 7 bases line up with TRBD1. Germline CDR1 and CDR2: SGDLS and YYNGEE. Trimming took 3 bases from V and 3 from J; bases not matched to a gene: 3. The CDR3 has 14 residues. In DNA, the CDR3 is TGTGCCAGCAGCGGGGGACAGCACAATCAGCCCCAGCATTTT. Amino acids: CASSGGQHNQPQHF.

The V call is TRBV4-1, the J call TRBJ1-2; 8 nucleotides match TRBD1. The junction had 14 bases not matched to a gene; V was cut back by 4 bases and J by 4 bases. CDR1 and CDR2 from the germline V gene are MGHRA and YSYEKL. The CDR3 extends over 17 amino acids. CDR3 nucleotides: TGCGCCAGCAGCCGACAGGACAGGGATCGGAATTCCTATGGCTACACCTTC. Amino acid sequence: CASSRQDRDRNSYGYTF.

The chain employs TRBV19 and TRBJ2-7, with D perhaps TRBD1 (6 bases). The germline V gene encodes CDR1 LNHDA and CDR2 SQIVND (reference sequence). The CDR3 covers 13 residues. V was clipped by 5 bases and J by 4 bases, with 12 bases between them. The CDR3, as DNA: TGTGCCAGTAGTGAGGGGGTGAATTACGAGCAGTACTTC. Translated, it gives CASSEGVNYEQYF.

This clone came up once. The genes are TRBV30 and TRBJ2-3; TRBD2 aligns across 9 bases. The CDR3 covers 14 residues. Unmatched junction bases numbered 11, after V lost 6 bases and J lost 7 bases. Germline values: CDR1 GTSNPN, CDR2 SVGIG (reference sequence). CDR3 sequence: CACSQLAGVNTQYF. The CDR3 DNA reads TGTGCCTGTTCTCAGTTAGCGGGAGTAAATACGCAGTATTTT. Based on the CDR3 plus reference TRBV30 and TRBJ2-3, the full variable domain is SQTIHQWPATLVQPVGSPLSLECTVEGTSNPNLYWYRQAAGRGLQLLFYSVGIGQISSEVPQNLSASRPQDRQFILSSKKLLLSDSGFYLCACSQLAGVNTQYFGPGTRLTVL.